The 8 T cell receptor beta chains reported below all come from one sample, sequenced in a study of shared clonotypes between healthy human individuals. Sequencing was performed with immunoSEQ multiplex PCR; in TCRdb, only in-frame clones are kept and a portion is missing. The data show more than 150,000 clones, 85% to 95% seen once. The source material was naive CD4+ T cells sorted from blood. Regarding subset: CD45RA+ positively selected. All receptors derive from a woman aged 30 to 39 in good health.

V is TRBV28 and J is TRBJ2-5; no definite D call. In germline, CDR1 is MDHEN, CDR2 SYDVKM. The V end was cut by 3 bases, the J end by 9 bases, with 8 bases between. This CDR3 has 11 amino acids. The DNA of the CDR3 is TGTGCCAGCAGTTTCAAGGGTTCCCAGTACTTC. Its translation: CASSFKGSQYF.

This chain links TRBV28 with TRBJ1-2; D is ambiguous. CDR1 MDHEN and CDR2 SYDVKM come from the germline V gene. The length of the CDR3 is 11 residues. V was cut by 4 bases and J by 1 base, with 1 base left in between. In DNA, the CDR3 is TGTGCCAGCAGTTATAACTATGGCTACACCTTC. Its translation is CASSYNYGYTF.

This chain connects TRBV5-1 to TRBJ2-1; 9 bases fit TRBD2. CDR1 and CDR2 (germline): SGHRS, YFSETQ. This CDR3 is built from 15 residues. The ends lost 0 bases at V and 10 bases at J; junction bases unmatched: 8. The CDR3 region has the DNA TGCGCCAGCAGCTTGGAATTAGCGGGAGAGGGCGAGCAGTTCTTC. As protein: CASSLELAGEGEQFF.

This sequence joins TRBV7-2 and TRBJ2-2, with a weak D call TRBD2 (7 bases). CDR1 and CDR2 from the germline V gene are SGHTA and FQGNSA. V was cut by 5 bases and J by 4 bases, with 8 bases left in between. The CDR3 has 13 amino acids. The CDR3 loop is CASSRGGTGELFF. The CDR3 bases are TGTGCCAGCAGCAGGGGGGGCACCGGGGAGCTGTTTTTT.

This sequence joins TRBV28 and TRBJ2-7; D is unresolved. The CDR3 consists of 16 residues. The germline CDR1 and CDR2 sequences are MDHEN and SYDVKM. V was shortened by 4 bases and J by 1 base, with 17 bases between the two germline ends. The CDR3 region is CASSSLRSMGSYEQYF. The CDR3 nucleotides read TGTGCCAGCAGTTCCCTTCGAAGCATGGGGTCCTACGAGCAGTACTTC.

The chain links TRBV4-1 to TRBJ2-2; 8 nucleotides agree with TRBD2. In germline, CDR1 is MGHRA, CDR2 YSYEKL. CDR3 size: 18 residues. J was trimmed by 1 base and V by 0 bases; bases with no gene match: 7. CDR3 in DNA: TGCGCCAGCAGCCAAGATGAGCGACTAGCGATGAACACCGGGGAGCTGTTTTTT. Translated, it gives CASSQDERLAMNTGELFF.

The chain recombines TRBV28 with TRBJ1-2, with a weak D call TRBD1 (5 bases). V was shortened by 2 bases and J by 5 bases, with 9 bases between the two germline ends. This CDR3 is 13 amino acids long. The germline CDR1 and CDR2 sequences are MDHEN and SYDVKM. CDR3 sequence (DNA): TGTGCCAGCAGTTTAAACCAGGGTTATGGCTACACCTTC. It translates to CASSLNQGYGYTF.

The chain carries TRBV6-4 and TRBJ2-2; D perhaps matches TRBD1 (5 bases). The CDR3 length is 15 residues. V shed 2 bases and J shed 5 bases, with 12 bases lying between them. Germline lookup yields CDR1 MRHNA and CDR2 SNTAGT. The CDR3 nucleotides are TGTGCCAGCAGTGACGGGCCAGGGCGGACCGGGGAGCTGTTTTTT. This translates into CASSDGPGRTGELFF.